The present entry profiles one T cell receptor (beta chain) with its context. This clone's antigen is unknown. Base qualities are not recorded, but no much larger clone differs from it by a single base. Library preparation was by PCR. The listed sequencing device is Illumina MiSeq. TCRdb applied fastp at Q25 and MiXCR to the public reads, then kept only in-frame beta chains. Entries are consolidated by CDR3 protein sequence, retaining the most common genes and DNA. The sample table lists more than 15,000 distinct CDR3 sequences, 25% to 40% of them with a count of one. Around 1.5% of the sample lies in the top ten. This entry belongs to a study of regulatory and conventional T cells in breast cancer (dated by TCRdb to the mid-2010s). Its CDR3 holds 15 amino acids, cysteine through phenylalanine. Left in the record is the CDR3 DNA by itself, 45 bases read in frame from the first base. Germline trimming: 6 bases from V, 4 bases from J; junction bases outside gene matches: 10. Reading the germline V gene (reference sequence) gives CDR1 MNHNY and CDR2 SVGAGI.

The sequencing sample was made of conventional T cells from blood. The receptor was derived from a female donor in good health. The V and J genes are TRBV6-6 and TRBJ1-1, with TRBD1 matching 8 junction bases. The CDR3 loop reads CASSSGAGGITEAFF. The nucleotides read TGTGCCAGCAGCTCAGGCGCAGGGGGCATCACTGAAGCTTTCTTT.